The sequence of this T cell receptor beta chain was determined in a study of spatial heterogeneity in lung cancer. Study context: Every unique TCR and UMI combination, on average, appeared more than ten times in raw reads.

Time point described: sample taken at primary tumor resection. Extraction of whole RNA from tumor, nontumor lung or frozen PBMC preceded unsorted sequencing. Germline lookup yields CDR1 SGHNT and CDR2 YYREEE (reference sequence). This CDR3 comprises 14 residues. With V trimmed by 7 bases and J by 2 bases, 4 bases remained unmatched. About this clonotype: Its antigen remains unknown.

Study-level results: Resection saw ubiquitous expanded tumor TCRs appear in blood more than follow-up did.

Individual TCR cDNA molecules each bore their own unique molecular identifier. TCRdb reprocessed the 5' RACE reads with MiXCR, giving one entry per CDR3 protein. This table holds about 14,000 distinct CDR3 sequences, less than 14% found once. The sample was PBMCs, taken at surgery. This receptor was identified in a female donor with early-stage non-small cell lung cancer. V is TRBV5-4 and J is TRBJ2-5; 11 nucleotides match TRBD2. CDR3 protein: CASRLAGGQETQYF. The DNA for the CDR3 is TGTGCCAGCCGGCTAGCGGGGGGACAAGAGACCCAGTACTTC.